This TCR beta chain was sequenced for a study of HIV-infected patients and healthy controls. TCRdb fed the 5' RACE reads into MiXCR, producing one record per CDR3 protein. The data show around 58,000 distinct CDR3 sequences, about a fifth seen once. Only a few counts were recorded for this clonotype. The material sequenced was CD4+ T cells from blood. The receptor was isolated from a human donor in good health.

In nucleotides, the CDR3 is TGTGCCAGCAGCTCGGGAGAGGGGGCGACGTATACGCAGTATTTT. Its translation is CASSSGEGATYTQYF. The chain couples TRBV11-2 to TRBJ2-3, with D possibly being TRBD1 (7 bases). From germline, CDR1 is SGHAT and CDR2 FQNNGV. The V gene lost 4 bases and the J gene lost 7 bases, with 18 bases spanning the gap. CDR3 size: 15 residues.